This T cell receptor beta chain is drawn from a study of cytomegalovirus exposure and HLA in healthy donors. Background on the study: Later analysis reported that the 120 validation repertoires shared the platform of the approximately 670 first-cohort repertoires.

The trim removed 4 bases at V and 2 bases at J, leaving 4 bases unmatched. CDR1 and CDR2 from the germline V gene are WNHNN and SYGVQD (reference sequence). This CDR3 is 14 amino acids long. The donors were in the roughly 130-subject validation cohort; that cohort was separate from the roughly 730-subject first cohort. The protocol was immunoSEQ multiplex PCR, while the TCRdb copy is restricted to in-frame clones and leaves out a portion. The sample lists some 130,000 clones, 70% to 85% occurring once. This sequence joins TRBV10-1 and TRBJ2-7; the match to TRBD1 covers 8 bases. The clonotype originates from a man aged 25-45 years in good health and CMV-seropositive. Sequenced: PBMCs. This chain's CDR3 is CASSAGQGPYEQYF. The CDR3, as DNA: TGCGCCAGCAGTGCAGGACAGGGTCCCTACGAGCAGTACTTC.